Shown below are 8 T cell receptor beta chains from a single sample sequenced in a study of T cell clonality in common variable immunodeficiency. Study results and limitations: In common variable immunodeficiency, TCR beta chains reportedly carried fewer deletions and N-nucleotide insertions.

TCRdb keeps only in-frame clones here, not all; method: immunoSEQ multiplex PCR. The repertoire consists of roughly 33,000 clones, none detected only once. Their target antigens are unknown. Sequenced: peripheral blood mononuclear cells. Every receptor here comes from a human donor with common variable immunodeficiency.

This clone showed up just a few times. The CDR3 goes on 3 residues after the read ends, and that part is filled in from the germline J gene. The J gene is TRBJ1-2, the V gene TRBV2, with D possibly being TRBD1 (5 bases). The CDR3 is 15 amino acids. V lost 8 bases and J lost 7, with 23 bases in between. The germline CDR1 and CDR2 sequences are SNHLY and FYNNEI. The sequenced CDR3 bases are TGTGCCAGCTCCGAAGGGGCCCCTGAGTCCGCTGGC. Amino acids: CASSEGAPESAG. The entire CDR3 protein reads CASSEGAPESAGYTF.

This clone was seen ten or more times. The read terminates 3 residues before the CDR3 end, so the remaining end is supplied by the germline J gene. The rearrangement links TRBV19 to TRBJ2-2; 12 bases are a match to TRBD2. The CDR3 totals 18 residues. Germline V gene lookup returns CDR1 LNHDA and CDR2 SQIVND (reference sequence). Trimming took 5 bases from V and 6 from J; bases not matched to a gene: 13. The covered CDR3 bases are TGTGCCAGTAGTCCCCGGGGAGTGGCTAGCGGGGGGGCCGGGGAG. This codes for CASSPRGVASGGAGE. The full CDR3 sequence reads CASSPRGVASGGAGELFF.

The DNA read from the CDR3 is TGTGCCAGCTCATCACAGGGCTTAAGTCGAAAGTCACCC. The encoded protein is CASSSQGLSRKSP. The entire CDR3 protein is CASSSQGLSRKSPLHF. The chain is built from TRBV18 and TRBJ1-6; TRBD1 is a possible D gene (6 bases). From the germline J gene comes the end of the CDR3, since the read stops 3 residues before it. In germline, CDR1 is KGHSH, CDR2 LQKENI. The CDR3 loop spans 16 amino acids. The V gene lost 5 bases and the J gene lost 10 bases, with 21 bases spanning the gap.

In its sample, this clone was seen a few times. Coverage ceases 3 residues before the CDR3 finishes, and the germline J gene fills in the end. The chain has TRBV19 and TRBJ1-5, with TRBD1 identical over 7 bases. Germline lookup yields CDR1 LNHDA and CDR2 SQIVND (reference sequence). V lost 9 bases to trimming and J lost 3 bases; unmatched junction nucleotides: 8. The CDR3 is 14 amino acids. CDR3 in amino acids: CASNFGQVNQPQHF. The part of the CDR3 DNA that was read is TGTGCCAGCAACTTCGGACAGGTCAATCAGCCC.

By its share, this clone is medium-sized (0.01 to 0.1%). The part of the CDR3 DNA that was read is TGCAGCGTGGCTGACGGGCGGGCGAGGAGTGGC. Translating it yields CSVADGRARSG. The entire CDR3 protein reads CSVADGRARSGYTF. The chain recombines TRBV29-1 with TRBJ1-2; D is uncertain. The read ends 3 residues before the CDR3 terminus; that terminus is restored from the germline J gene. V lost 6 bases and J 7 bases, leaving 21 bases between the germline ends. Germline CDR1 reads SQVTM; CDR2 reads ANQGSEA. The CDR3 has 14 amino acids.

This clone was seen repeatedly, ten times or more. Sequencing ends 3 residues short of the CDR3 end; the germline J gene provides the rest. The V and J genes are TRBV20-1 and TRBJ1-2; 10 bases match TRBD1. The CDR3 runs 17 residues. V was clipped by 0 bases and J by 3 bases; unmatched bases: 10. The V gene's germline CDR1 is DFQATT and CDR2 SNEGSKA (reference sequence). The CDR3 spells CSARDSVTGGVDYGYTF. The covered CDR3 bases are TGCAGTGCTAGAGATTCGGTGACAGGGGGCGTCGACTATGGC.

This clone was seen many times. Read coverage stops 3 residues before the CDR3 terminus; the germline J gene supplies the remainder. The rearrangement links TRBV5-1 to TRBJ1-2; the match to TRBD1 covers 8 bases. This CDR3 spans 16 amino acids. V shed 4 bases, J shed 4 bases, and the junction held 12 bases outside the gene matches. CDR1 SGHRS and CDR2 YFSETQ come from the germline V gene. Incomplete CDR3 DNA: TGCGCCAGCAGCCGGGACGGACAGGGCGCCTTCTATGGC. It specifies CASSRDGQGAFYG. The full CDR3 sequence reads CASSRDGQGAFYGYTF.

The sample holds a few counts of this clone. The DNA ends 3 residues before the CDR3 does, and the rest of the CDR3 is filled in from the germline J gene. The V gene is TRBV20-1, the J gene TRBJ2-7; no reliable D call. V lost 5 bases, J lost 6 bases, and 11 bases lay in between. The CDR3 runs 11 residues. CDR1 is DFQATT and CDR2 is SNEGSKA in the germline V gene (reference sequence). The DNA read from the CDR3 is TGCAGTGCTGCCCCGAAGGGCGAG. It encodes CSAAPKGE. The whole CDR3 reads CSAAPKGEQYF.